This is a list of T cell receptor beta chains from one sample in a study of CD8 T cells in Susac syndrome. TCRdb reprocessed the immunoSEQ multiplex PCR reads via MiXCR and lists one record per CDR3 protein. The sample has roughly 190,000 distinct CDR3 sequences, 85% to 95% seen once. What was sequenced was CD4+ T cells from PBMCs. These TCRs come from a human donor in good health. Both conserved end residues are part of each CDR3. D genes are given only for firm matches. Expanded clones are given a class, and other clones once, few, many or no size at all.

TRBV29-1	.	once	TRBJ2-3	CSVETEAGAQYF	TGCAGCGTTGAGACTGAGGCCGGTGCGCAGTATTTT
TRBV20-1	.	.	TRBJ2-7	CSALKSSYEQYF	TGCAGTGCTCTTAAAAGCTCCTACGAGCAGTACTTC
TRBV6-2/TRBV6-3	.	.	TRBJ1-1	CASSYSPRADTEAFF	TGTGCCAGCAGTTACTCGCCCAGGGCGGACACTGAAGCTTTCTTT
TRBV6-5	.	.	TRBJ2-3	CASSYSKVAWGDTQYF	TGTGCCAGCAGTTACTCGAAGGTAGCTTGGGGAGATACGCAGTATTTT
TRBV12-3/TRBV12-4	.	once	TRBJ1-2	CASSLLGEGGYTF	TGTGCCAGCAGTTTATTGGGGGAGGGTGGCTACACCTTC
TRBV20-1	.	.	TRBJ2-1	CSARDRIEITYNEQFF	TGCAGTGCTAGAGATCGTATCGAGATTACCTACAATGAGCAGTTCTTC
TRBV30	.	once	TRBJ2-7	CAWSIGQIYEQYF	TGTGCCTGGAGCATAGGACAAATTTACGAGCAGTACTTC
TRBV29-1	.	.	TRBJ2-3	CSVGSWQGRSANTDTQYF	TGCAGCGTTGGATCTTGGCAGGGAAGGTCCGCTAACACAGATACGCAGTATTTT
TRBV7-9	TRBD2	.	TRBJ2-4	CASSGSGGGPDIQYF	TGTGCCAGCAGCGGTAGTGGGGGAGGGCCCGACATTCAGTACTTC
TRBV6-5	TRBD1	.	TRBJ2-5	CATWTGQETQYF	TGTGCCACTTGGACAGGTCAAGAGACCCAGTACTTC
TRBV28	.	.	TRBJ2-4	CASNGAVKNIQYF	TGTGCCAGCAACGGGGCAGTCAAAAACATTCAGTACTTC
TRBV30	.	.	TRBJ2-5	CAWRQEETQYF	TGTGCCTGGAGACAAGAAGAGACCCAGTACTTC
TRBV30	.	.	TRBJ2-4	CACNVGTKNIQYF	TGTGCCTGCAACGTAGGGACCAAAAACATTCAGTACTTC
TRBV29-1	.	.	TRBJ2-3	CSVEGGGNTQYF	TGCAGCGTTGAAGGGGGAGGTAATACGCAGTATTTT
TRBV29-1	TRBD1	.	TRBJ1-1	CSVDAGGGNTEAFF	TGCAGCGTTGATGCAGGGGGTGGGAACACTGAAGCTTTCTTT
TRBV2	.	.	TRBJ2-1	CASSTSSGNEQFF	TGTGCCAGCAGCACTAGTTCCGGGAATGAGCAGTTCTTC
TRBV20-1	.	.	TRBJ1-2	CSARDGGYGYTF	TGCAGTGCTAGAGACGGAGGATACGGCTACACCTTC
TRBV4-2	.	.	TRBJ2-1	CASSQDSRDANNEQFF	TGTGCCAGCAGCCAAGATAGCCGGGACGCTAACAATGAGCAGTTCTTC
TRBV9	.	.	TRBJ2-1	CASSVGRLVSYNEQFF	TGTGCCAGCAGCGTAGGGAGACTAGTTTCCTACAATGAGCAGTTCTTC
TRBV4-1	TRBD2	.	TRBJ2-1	CASSQAGGLMDEQFF	TGCGCCAGCAGCCAAGCGGGAGGGCTTATGGATGAGCAGTTCTTC
TRBV5-1	TRBD2	once	TRBJ2-3	CASSPPVLAGSTDTQYF	TGCGCCAGCAGCCCCCCGGTACTAGCGGGGAGCACAGATACGCAGTATTTT
TRBV11-1	.	.	TRBJ1-1	CASSPSWGQGNTEAFF	TGTGCCAGCAGCCCTAGTTGGGGGCAAGGGAACACTGAAGCTTTCTTT